Included here is one T cell receptor (beta chain) sequence, with context. This specimen comes from a study of blood T cell repertoires in COVID-19. Study-level information: Specimens from acute and convalescent COVID-19 originated in the United States, Italy and Spain. PBMCs, B-cell-depleted T cells, or T cells provided the cDNA or gDNA that made up the material.

V shed 7 bases and J shed 5 bases, with 11 bases lying between them. The CDR3 has 12 residues. The germline CDR1 and CDR2 sequences are MNHEY and SVGAGI. In the original analysis: Reference gene primers were amplified, and this amplification served to estimate nucleated cell counts. Here immunoSEQ multiplex PCR was the method, and the copy in TCRdb shows in-frame clones only, minus some. V, J and clone size were drawn from that table, and D and trimming were deduced from the DNA. The data show roughly 320,000 clones, roughly 85% seen once. This receptor was obtained from a human donor in a cohort sampled during active COVID-19. Material for sequencing was peripheral blood. The chain combines TRBV6-5 with TRBJ2-5; D is unresolved. CDR3 nucleotides: TGTGCCAGCAACTCAGACTCTGAGACCCAGTACTTC. Its protein product is CASNSDSETQYF.